These T cell receptor beta chains were read from a single sample in a study of patients and donors after allogeneic stem cell transplantation. TCRdb analysed the RT-PCR reads with MiXCR anew, one entry per CDR3 protein. The sample comprises about 410,000 distinct CDR3 sequences, around 16% of which are singletons, and 7.2% rests with the top ten. The specimen was blood, either unsorted or a sorted T cell fraction (not recorded which). The receptors derive from a human donor who was either an allogeneic HSCT recipient or a stem cell or donor lymphocyte infusion donor (not recorded which). It is not recorded whose cells these are; they may come from a transplant donor. Both conserved end residues are part of each CDR3. The D gene is left open where the match is weak. Clone size is stated in some rows and not others, as once, few, many or a class when expanded.

CDR3 protein,CDR3 DNA,clone size,D gene,V gene,J gene
CASSQVIPAGYQETQYF,TGTGCCAGCAGCCAAGTTATCCCAGCGGGGTACCAAGAGACCCAGTACTTC,-,TRBD2,TRBV3-1,TRBJ2-5
CASRGEPNEKLFF,TGTGCCAGCAGAGGGGAACCTAATGAAAAACTGTTTTTT,few,-,TRBV6-1,TRBJ1-4
CASSLDAGENEKLFF,TGTGCCAGCAGCTTAGACGCAGGGGAGAACGAAAAACTGTTTTTT,-,-,TRBV11-2,TRBJ1-4
CSARGTGQYEQYF,TGCAGTGCTAGGGGGACTGGACAATACGAGCAGTACTTC,few,-,TRBV20-1,TRBJ2-7
CATKNGVISELFF,TGTGCCACCAAAAACGGGGTGATATCCGAGCTGTTTTTT,few,-,TRBV3-1,TRBJ2-2
CASSFRQQVGTQYF,TGTGCCAGCAGTTTCCGACAGCAAGTGGGCACGCAGTATTTT,few,-,TRBV12-3/TRBV12-4,TRBJ2-3
CASSQQRPDATNEKLFF,TGTGCCAGCAGCCAACAACGGCCGGACGCAACTAATGAAAAACTGTTTTTT,few,-,TRBV4-2,TRBJ1-4
CSASTGGSYGQFF,TGCAGTGCTAGTACGGGAGGTTCGTATGGGCAGTTCTTC,-,TRBD2,TRBV20-1,TRBJ2-1
CSARDEVAGYEQYF,TGCAGTGCTAGAGATGAGGTAGCGGGCTACGAGCAGTACTTC,-,TRBD2,TRBV20-1,TRBJ2-7
CASSEHRGRNTGELFF,TGTGCCAGCAGCGAACACAGGGGAAGGAACACCGGGGAGCTGTTTTTT,-,TRBD1,TRBV7-8,TRBJ2-2
CASSFNEQYF,TGTGCCAGCAGTTTCAACGAGCAGTACTTC,many,-,TRBV28,TRBJ2-7
CSAAGTGYGYTF,TGCAGTGCCGCCGGGACAGGCTATGGCTACACCTTC,few,TRBD1,TRBV20-1,TRBJ1-2
CATSDLQLNQYF,TGTGCCACCAGTGATTTGCAACTGAACCAGTATTTT,-,-,TRBV24-1,TRBJ2-3